This TCR beta chain was recovered during a study of T cells after yellow fever vaccination (dated by TCRdb to about 2019). Background for the entire study: The SMART-Seq v4 Ultra Low Input RNA kit was used to prepare libraries from fractions with low cell numbers. Bulk TCR alpha and beta repertoires were sequenced longitudinally to track T-cell clones before and after primary and booster YFV17D yellow fever vaccination. Two healthy male donors made up the cohort, one aged 18 to 29 years and the other aged 30 to 40 years. Bulk PBMC replicates and cell subsets were isolated from blood drawn at multiple timepoints before and after both primary and secondary immunization. Paper-wide results and their limitations: Most clones expanded after primary vaccination were re-detected after the booster (96% of CD4 and about nine tenths of CD8), suggesting broad memory maintenance. Computational filtering was required because FACS-sorted repertoires could contain abundant contaminating clonotypes from the bulk population. A small fraction of clonotypes showed up in both the CD4 and CD8 compartments, probably as a result of convergent recombination. Compared with the primary T-cell response, the secondary T-cell response was weaker but faster, peaking on day 5 rather than day 15. The study included only a couple of donors, which limits how far the findings can be generalized.

What the treatment or condition label conveys for this sample: live attenuated yellow fever vaccine strain. At each blood-draw timepoint, two biological replicates of bulk PBMCs were obtained. A standard Ficoll-Paque protocol was used to isolate PBMCs from peripheral blood. TriZol was used to extract RNA from bulk PBMCs, from CD4 and CD8 fractions, and from dextramer-positive and dextramer-negative fractions. Only a few counts were recorded for this clonotype. Its antigen is currently not known. The input lacks base qualities; no much larger clone sits a single base away. TCR cDNA was synthesized by 5'RACE template switching, through which a universal primer site and unique molecular identifiers were introduced. Priming of cDNA synthesis was performed from both the TCR alpha and TCR beta constant segments. Library amplification involved two PCR steps, and the second step added sample barcodes and sequencing adapters. Libraries were sequenced on Illumina HiSeq 2500 (2x100 bp) or NovaSeq (2x150 bp). The paper's processing steps were these. Demultiplexing of reads and collapsing into UMI consensus sequences were performed with MIGEC, and V(D)J alignment was carried out with MiXCR. Vaccine-responding clonotypes were identified with edgeR using replicate PBMC samples, with FDR below 0.01 and a log2 fold change above 5 up to day 15 being required. Each bulk clonotype was labeled CD4 or CD8 based on which sequenced repertoire, CD4 or CD8, contained the clonotype at higher abundance. TCRdb reworked the public reads: Q25 trimming with fastp, MiXCR clone assembly, productive beta chains retained. Rows with one shared CDR3 protein collapse into an entry with the most common genes and DNA. TCRdb, not the original authors, processed these V and J calls. The sample table shows hundreds of thousands of distinct CDR3 sequences, and 9% to 15% are seen once. The ten largest clones take up 14% to 15% of the sample.

The V end loses 5 bases and the J end loses 3 bases, and a stretch of 11 bases separates them. Including cysteine and phenylalanine, the CDR3 has 13 amino acids. The kept DNA is CDR3 alone, 39 bases in frame from the first base. Taken from the germline V gene, the CDR1 and CDR2 loops are ENHRY and SYGVKD. This sample comprised PBMCs, obtained on the day of the yellow fever booster vaccination. Recombination connected TRBV10-3 to TRBJ2-7; the D segment cannot be called with confidence. The receptor's source is a man aged 30 to 45 who received the YFV17D yellow fever vaccine. The sequenced DNA: TGTGCCATCAGTCACCAAAGAGGCTACGAGCAGTACTTC. This encodes CAISHQRGYEQYF.